The 10 T cell receptor beta chains reported below all come from one sample, sequenced in a study of CD8 T cells in Susac syndrome. With random hexamers, 0.5 to 1 ug RNA was reverse transcribed. Each CDR3 protein gets one entry after TCRdb re-called the immunoSEQ multiplex PCR reads with MiXCR. The table has 95,000 to 150,000 distinct CDR3 sequences, about 94% seen once; the top ten hold 0.28%. The sequencing input was CD8+ T cells from PBMCs. The receptors were sampled from a human donor with Susac syndrome.

This clonotype was seen a few times. The chain uses TRBV5-1 and TRBJ2-7; tentative D call: TRBD2 (5 bases). The CDR3 has 13 residues. CDR1 SGHRS and CDR2 YFSETQ come from the germline V gene. V lost 2 bases and J lost 3, with 9 bases in between. The DNA for the CDR3 is TGCGCCAGCAGCTTTGGACTCCGCTACGAGCAGTACTTC. It yields the protein CASSFGLRYEQYF.

The rearrangement links TRBV12-3 or TRBV12-4 to TRBJ2-1, with 7 bases lining up with TRBD2. After removal of 6 bases from V and 10 bases from J, the junction contained 0 bases not matched to a gene. The CDR3 sequence is 10 residues long. The CDR3 nucleotides read TGTGCCAGCAGGGGGGGGGAGCAGTTCTTC. Residues: CASRGGEQFF.

The genes are TRBV6-4 and TRBJ2-1; D might be TRBD1 (6 bases). V was cut by 6 bases and J by 6 bases, with 9 bases left in between. The CDR3 length is 12 residues. Germline V gene lookup returns CDR1 MRHNA and CDR2 SNTAGT. CDR3 region: CASRLQGNEQFF. CDR3 nucleotides: TGTGCCAGCAGACTACAGGGCAATGAGCAGTTCTTC.

The rearrangement joins TRBV21-1 to TRBJ2-5; the tabulated D call, TRBD1, remains unverified against the DNA. TRBV21-1 is a known pseudogene. The CDR3 extends over 17 amino acids. The CDR3 loop reads CASSSQVTGTDQETQYF. The CDR3 DNA sequence: TGTGCCAGCAGCTCCCAGGTGACCGGGACAGACCAAGAGACCCAGTACTTC.

The chain combines TRBV7-9 with TRBJ1-5, with TRBD1 matching 7 bases. This CDR3 is built from 15 residues. The germline V gene encodes CDR1 SEHNR and CDR2 FQNEAQ (reference sequence). Germline trimming cut 5 bases from V and 5 bases from J; bases unmatched to any gene: 9. The CDR3 DNA is TGTGCCAGCAGCCGGACAGGCTTGGGGGATCAGCCCCAGCATTTT. Translating it yields CASSRTGLGDQPQHF.

The rearrangement links TRBV5-1 to TRBJ2-3; D remains unclear. The CDR3 sequence is 14 residues long. Germline CDR1 and CDR2: SGHRS and YFSETQ. Trimming shortened V by 3 bases and J by 4 bases, and 12 bases separated the two germline ends. The CDR3 sequence: CASSWSLVPDTQYF. The CDR3 DNA sequence: TGCGCCAGCAGCTGGAGCTTGGTACCAGATACGCAGTATTTT.

The J gene is TRBJ2-7, the V gene TRBV12-3 or TRBV12-4; TRBD1 agrees at 7 bases. The CDR3 is 12 amino acids. V lost 6 bases to trimming and J lost 5 bases; unmatched junction nucleotides: 4. The CDR3 spells CASSLTGNEQYF. The DNA of the CDR3 is TGTGCCAGCAGCTTGACAGGGAACGAGCAGTACTTC.

As regards this clonotype: A junction end diverges from the germline sequence, so it may reflect a read error. This rearrangement joins TRBV5-7 to TRBJ1-1, with D uncertain. TRBV5-7 is labeled an ORF, and its function is uncertain. CDR3 length: 9 amino acids. CDR3 bases: TGTGCCAGCAGCTCCCCCCCCGAGTTT. This gives the protein CASSSPPEF.

The count of this clonotype is one. V is TRBV3-1 and J is TRBJ2-1; 14 nucleotides agree with TRBD2. Germline V gives CDR1 LGHDT, CDR2 YNNKEL (reference sequence). This CDR3 has 16 residues. Germline trimming cut 4 bases from V and 5 bases from J; bases unmatched to any gene: 4. DNA for the CDR3: TGTGCCAGCAGCCGACTAGCGGGGGGGCATAACAATGAGCAGTTCTTC. This codes for CASSRLAGGHNNEQFF.

The chain carries TRBV7-8 and TRBJ2-5, with D possibly being TRBD1 (6 bases). Between the trimmed V and J ends, which lost 4 bases and 9 bases, there was a span of 9 bases. The CDR3 runs 11 residues. Germline V lookup: CDR1 SGHVS, CDR2 FQNEAQ. As DNA, the CDR3 is TGTGCCAGCAGCTACCCAGGGGCCCAGTACTTC. This sequence encodes CASSYPGAQYF.